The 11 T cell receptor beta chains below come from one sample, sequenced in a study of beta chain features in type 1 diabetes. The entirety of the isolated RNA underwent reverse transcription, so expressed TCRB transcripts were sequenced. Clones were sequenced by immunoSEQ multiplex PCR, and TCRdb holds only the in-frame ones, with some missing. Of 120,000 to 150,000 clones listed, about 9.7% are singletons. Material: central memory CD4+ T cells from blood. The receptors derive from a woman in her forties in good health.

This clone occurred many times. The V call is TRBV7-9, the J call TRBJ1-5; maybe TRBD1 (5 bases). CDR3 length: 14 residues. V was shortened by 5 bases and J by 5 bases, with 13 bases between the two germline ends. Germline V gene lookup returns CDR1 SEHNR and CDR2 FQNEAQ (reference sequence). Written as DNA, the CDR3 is TGTGCCAGCAGCCCGGGGGTGAATGATCAGCCCCAGCATTTT. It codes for CASSPGVNDQPQHF.

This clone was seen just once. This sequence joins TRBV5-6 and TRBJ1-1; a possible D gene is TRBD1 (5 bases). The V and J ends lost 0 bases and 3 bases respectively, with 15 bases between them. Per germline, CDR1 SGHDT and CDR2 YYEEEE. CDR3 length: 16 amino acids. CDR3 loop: CASSLGFGGGDTEAFF. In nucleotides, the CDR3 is TGTGCCAGCAGCTTGGGGTTCGGGGGTGGGGACACTGAAGCTTTCTTT.

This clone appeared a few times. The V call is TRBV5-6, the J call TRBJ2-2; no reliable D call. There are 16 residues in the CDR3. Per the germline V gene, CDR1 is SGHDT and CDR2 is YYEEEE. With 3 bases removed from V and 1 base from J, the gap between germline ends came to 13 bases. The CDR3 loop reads CASSSQVKLNTGELFF. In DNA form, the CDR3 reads TGTGCCAGCAGCTCCCAGGTTAAACTGAACACCGGGGAGCTGTTTTTT.

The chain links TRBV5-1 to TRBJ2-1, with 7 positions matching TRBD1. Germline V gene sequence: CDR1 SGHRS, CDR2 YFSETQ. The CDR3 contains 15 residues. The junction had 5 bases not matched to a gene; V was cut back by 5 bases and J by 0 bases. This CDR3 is CASRYAGGSYNEQFF. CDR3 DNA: TGCGCCAGCAGATACGCAGGGGGCTCCTACAATGAGCAGTTCTTC.

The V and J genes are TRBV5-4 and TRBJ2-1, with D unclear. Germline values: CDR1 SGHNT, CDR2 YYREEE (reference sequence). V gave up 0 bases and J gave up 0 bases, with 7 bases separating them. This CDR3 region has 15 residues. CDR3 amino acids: CASSLGEPSYNEQFF. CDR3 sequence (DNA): TGTGCCAGCAGCTTGGGCGAGCCCTCCTACAATGAGCAGTTCTTC.

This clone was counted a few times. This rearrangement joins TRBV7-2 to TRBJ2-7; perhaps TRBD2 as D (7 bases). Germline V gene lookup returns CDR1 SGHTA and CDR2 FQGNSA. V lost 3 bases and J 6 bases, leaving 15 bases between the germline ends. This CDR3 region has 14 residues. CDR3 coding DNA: TGTGCCAGCAGCTTGGGGGGGGCCTTTAGCGAGCAGTACTTC. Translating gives CASSLGGAFSEQYF.

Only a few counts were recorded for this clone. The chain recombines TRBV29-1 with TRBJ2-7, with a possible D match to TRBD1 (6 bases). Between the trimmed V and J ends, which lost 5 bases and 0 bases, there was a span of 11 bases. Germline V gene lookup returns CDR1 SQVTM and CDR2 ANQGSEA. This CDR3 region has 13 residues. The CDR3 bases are TGCAGCGTTTCCGGGACACCCTCCTACGAGCAGTACTTC. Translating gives CSVSGTPSYEQYF.

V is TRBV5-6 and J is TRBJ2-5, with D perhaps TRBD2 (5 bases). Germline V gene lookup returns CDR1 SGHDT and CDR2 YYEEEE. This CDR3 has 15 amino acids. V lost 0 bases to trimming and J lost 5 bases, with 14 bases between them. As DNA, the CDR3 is TGTGCCAGCAGCTTGGCCCTCACGGGGTTGGAGACCCAGTACTTC. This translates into CASSLALTGLETQYF.

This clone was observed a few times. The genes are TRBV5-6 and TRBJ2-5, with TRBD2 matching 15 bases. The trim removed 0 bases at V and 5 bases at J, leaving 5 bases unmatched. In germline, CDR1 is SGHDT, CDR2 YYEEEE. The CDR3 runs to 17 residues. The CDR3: CASSLVGTSGGFETQYF. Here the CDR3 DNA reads TGTGCCAGCAGCTTGGTCGGGACTAGCGGGGGGTTTGAGACCCAGTACTTC.

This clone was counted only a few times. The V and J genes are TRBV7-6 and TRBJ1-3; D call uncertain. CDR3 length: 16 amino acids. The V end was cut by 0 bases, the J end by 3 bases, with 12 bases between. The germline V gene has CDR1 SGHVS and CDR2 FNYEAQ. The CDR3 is CASSLAVTSSGNTIYF. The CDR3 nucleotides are TGTGCCAGCAGCTTAGCAGTGACAAGCAGTGGAAACACCATATATTTT.

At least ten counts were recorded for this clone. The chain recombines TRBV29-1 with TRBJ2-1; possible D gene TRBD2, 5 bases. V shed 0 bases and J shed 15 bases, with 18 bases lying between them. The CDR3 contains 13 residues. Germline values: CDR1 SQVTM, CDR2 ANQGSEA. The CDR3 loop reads CSVEDQSGSSPFF. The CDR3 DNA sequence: TGCAGCGTTGAAGATCAGAGCGGTTCGAGCCCGTTCTTC.